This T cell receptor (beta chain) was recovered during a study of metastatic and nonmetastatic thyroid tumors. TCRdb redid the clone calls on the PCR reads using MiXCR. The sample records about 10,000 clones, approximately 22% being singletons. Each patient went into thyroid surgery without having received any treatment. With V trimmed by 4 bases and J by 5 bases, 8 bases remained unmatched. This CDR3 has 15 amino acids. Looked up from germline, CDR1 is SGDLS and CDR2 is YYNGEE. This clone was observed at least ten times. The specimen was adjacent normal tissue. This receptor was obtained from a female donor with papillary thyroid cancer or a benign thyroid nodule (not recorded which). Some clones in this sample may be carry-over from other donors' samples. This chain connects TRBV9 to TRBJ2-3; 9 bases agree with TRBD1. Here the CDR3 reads CASSPRTGAIDTQYF. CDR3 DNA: TGTGCCAGCAGCCCCCGGACAGGGGCTATAGATACGCAGTATTTT.